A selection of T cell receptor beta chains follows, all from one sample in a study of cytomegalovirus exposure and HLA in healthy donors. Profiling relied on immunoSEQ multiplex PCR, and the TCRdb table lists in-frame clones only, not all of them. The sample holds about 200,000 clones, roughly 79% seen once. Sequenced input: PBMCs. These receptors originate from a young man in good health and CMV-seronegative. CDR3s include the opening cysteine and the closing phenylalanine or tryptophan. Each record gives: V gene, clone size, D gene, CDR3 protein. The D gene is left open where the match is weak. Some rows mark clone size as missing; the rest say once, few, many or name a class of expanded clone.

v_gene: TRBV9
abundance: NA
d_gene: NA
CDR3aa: CASSVQGIGDTQYF

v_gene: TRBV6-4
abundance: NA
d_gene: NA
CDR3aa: CASSDQLSSGANVLTF

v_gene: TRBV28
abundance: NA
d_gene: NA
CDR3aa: CASSLLGRTYNEQFF

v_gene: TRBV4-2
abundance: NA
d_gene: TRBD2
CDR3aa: CASSPTSGTRVRF

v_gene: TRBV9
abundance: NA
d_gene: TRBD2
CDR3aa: CASSVQAGSPGREGRTGELFF

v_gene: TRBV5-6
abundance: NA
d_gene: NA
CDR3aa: CASSLYGTPPEPHEQYF

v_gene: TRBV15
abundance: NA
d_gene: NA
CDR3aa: CATSRDLGSAEAFF

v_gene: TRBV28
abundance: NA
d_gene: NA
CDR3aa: CASSSVGGDSTWGYTF

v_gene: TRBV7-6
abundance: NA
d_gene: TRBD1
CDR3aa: CASMGQDVYEQYF

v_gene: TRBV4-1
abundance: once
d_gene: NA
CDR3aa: CASSQDPAGENYGYTF

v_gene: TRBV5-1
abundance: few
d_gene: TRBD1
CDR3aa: CASSLKPQGEGSNQPQHF

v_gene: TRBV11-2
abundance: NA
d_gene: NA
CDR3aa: CASSLDSAEAFF

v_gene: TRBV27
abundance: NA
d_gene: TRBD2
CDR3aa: CASRGRATGELFF

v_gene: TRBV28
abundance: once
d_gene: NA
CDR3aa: CASSTASAVNTEAFF

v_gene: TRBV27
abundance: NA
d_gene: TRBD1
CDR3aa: CASSLSRTGSSYTF

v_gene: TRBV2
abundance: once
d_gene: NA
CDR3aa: CASSQWGGQEYEQYF

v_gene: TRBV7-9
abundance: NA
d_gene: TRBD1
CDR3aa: CASSLGTGGKDGYTF

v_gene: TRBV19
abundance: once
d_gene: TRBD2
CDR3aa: CASTPTSGMSYEQYF

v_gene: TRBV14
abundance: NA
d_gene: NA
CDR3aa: CASSVYNEQFF

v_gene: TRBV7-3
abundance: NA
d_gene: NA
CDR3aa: CASSLKAGGNGYTF

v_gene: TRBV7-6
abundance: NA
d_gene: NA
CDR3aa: CASSFSQGTEQYF

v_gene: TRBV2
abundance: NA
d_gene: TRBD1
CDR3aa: CASSKPGQGYEQYF

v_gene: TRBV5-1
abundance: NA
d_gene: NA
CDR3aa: CASSGSGDSPLHF

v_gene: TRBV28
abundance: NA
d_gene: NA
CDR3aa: CASSPEGVGPYF

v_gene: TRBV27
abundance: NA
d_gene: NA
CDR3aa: CASSLWVGGSNNSPLHF

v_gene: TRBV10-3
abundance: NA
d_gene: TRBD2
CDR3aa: CAISVTREPSDTQYF

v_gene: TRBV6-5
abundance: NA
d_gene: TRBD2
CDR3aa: CASTDPIGGDTQYF

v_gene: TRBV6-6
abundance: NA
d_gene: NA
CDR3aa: CAISQDRAKNIQYF

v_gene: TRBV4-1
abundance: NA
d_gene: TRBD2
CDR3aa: CASSQAGTSGSQYF

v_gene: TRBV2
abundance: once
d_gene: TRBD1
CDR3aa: CAGGQVGNYEQYF

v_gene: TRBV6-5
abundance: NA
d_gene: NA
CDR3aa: CASSSRDKNNEQFF

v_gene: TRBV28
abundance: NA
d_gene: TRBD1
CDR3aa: CASSYGTVNEKLFF

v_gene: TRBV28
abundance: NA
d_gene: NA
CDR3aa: CASSLRVNQKLFF

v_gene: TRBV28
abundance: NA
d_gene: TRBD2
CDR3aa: CASSSSGGRDNEQFF

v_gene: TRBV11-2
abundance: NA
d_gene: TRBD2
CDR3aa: CASSGLSKRETRETQYF

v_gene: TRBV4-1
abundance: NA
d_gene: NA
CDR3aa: CASSQVGSSSYNEQFF

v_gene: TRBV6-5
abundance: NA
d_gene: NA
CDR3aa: CASSYSGQNEKLFF

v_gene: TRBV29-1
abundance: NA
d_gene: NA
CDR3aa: CSVVITGKWLYNEQFF

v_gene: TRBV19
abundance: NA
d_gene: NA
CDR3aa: CASTFPGNTEAFF

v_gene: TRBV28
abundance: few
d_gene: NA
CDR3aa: CASSYRVGEQYF

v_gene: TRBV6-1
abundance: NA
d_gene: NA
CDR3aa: CASSSQGSNQPQHF

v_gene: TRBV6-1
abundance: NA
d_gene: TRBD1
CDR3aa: CASSEADREAFF

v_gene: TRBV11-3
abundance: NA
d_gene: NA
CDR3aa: CASSPGRGGTGELFF

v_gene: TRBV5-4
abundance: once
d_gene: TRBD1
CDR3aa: CASRPRQGGSLTQYF

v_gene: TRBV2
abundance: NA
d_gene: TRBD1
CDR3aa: CASRFRTGGAGANVLTF